The TCR beta chain described here comes from a study of T-cell reconstitution after alpha-beta-depleted transplantation in children. Preparation of the TCRbeta library used unique molecular identifiers. A single record per CDR3 protein comes from TCRdb applying MiXCR to the PCR reads. The table includes about 870,000 distinct CDR3 sequences, approximately 15% detected once. This clonotype was seen a handful of times. Antigen specificity is unknown. General study points: A year had passed since transplant, and T-cell counts and diversity by then came mostly from newly produced T cells. The study reportedly traced alpha-beta T cells about two months after transplant to several hundred expanded graft clones.

This clonotype originated in a male patient between 10 and 17 years old who had a stem cell transplant for acute lymphoblastic leukemia, so the T cells may come from the graft donor. The sample here was PBMCs, mostly from graft donor cells, taken 360 days after TCRalphabeta/CD19-depleted stem cell transplant.

Here the CDR3 reads CSAKYRGSSYEQYF. CDR3 bases: TGCAGTGCGAAGTACAGGGGAAGCTCCTACGAGCAGTACTTC. This rearrangement joins TRBV20-1 to TRBJ2-7; TRBD1 matches 7 bases. Germline-derived CDR1 and CDR2 are DFQATT and SNEGSKA (reference sequence). The CDR3 length is 14 residues. The J segment lost 0 bases and the V segment lost 6 bases, leaving 8 bases of the junction unmatched.